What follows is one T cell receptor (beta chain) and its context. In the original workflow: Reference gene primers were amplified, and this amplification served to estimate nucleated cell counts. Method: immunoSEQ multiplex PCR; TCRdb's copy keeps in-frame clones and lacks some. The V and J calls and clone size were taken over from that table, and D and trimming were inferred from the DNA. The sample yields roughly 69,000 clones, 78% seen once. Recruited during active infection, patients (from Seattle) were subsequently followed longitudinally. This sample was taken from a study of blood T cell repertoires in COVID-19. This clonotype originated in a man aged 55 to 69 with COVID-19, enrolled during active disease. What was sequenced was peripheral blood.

CDR3 coding DNA: TGTGCCAGCAGCTTGAGTCAGCGCGAGGAGCTGTTTTTT. It encodes CASSLSQREELFF. V gene TRBV5-4 combines with J gene TRBJ2-2, with D hard to call. CDR3 size: 13 residues. Germline V gene lookup returns CDR1 SGHNT and CDR2 YYREEE (reference sequence). V lost 1 base, J lost 10 bases, and 11 bases lay in between.